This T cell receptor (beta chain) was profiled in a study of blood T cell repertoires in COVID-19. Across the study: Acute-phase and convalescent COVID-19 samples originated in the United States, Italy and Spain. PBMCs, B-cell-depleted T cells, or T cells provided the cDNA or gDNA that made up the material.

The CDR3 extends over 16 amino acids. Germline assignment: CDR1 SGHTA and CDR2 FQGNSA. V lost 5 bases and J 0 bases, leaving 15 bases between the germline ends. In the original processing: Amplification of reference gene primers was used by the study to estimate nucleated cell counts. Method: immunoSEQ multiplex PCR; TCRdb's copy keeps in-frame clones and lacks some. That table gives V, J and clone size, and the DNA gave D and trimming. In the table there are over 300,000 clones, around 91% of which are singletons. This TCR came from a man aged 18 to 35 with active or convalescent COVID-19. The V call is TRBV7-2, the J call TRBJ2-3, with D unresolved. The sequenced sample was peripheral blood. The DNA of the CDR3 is TGTGCCAGCAGCCCCCAGGTACTTTCTAGCACAGATACGCAGTATTTT. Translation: CASSPQVLSSTDTQYF.